This T cell receptor (beta chain) was sequenced in a study of shared clonotypes between healthy human individuals. Healthy and HIV-negative, the adult donors had no recent acute infections or vaccinations. Profiled with immunoSEQ multiplex PCR; TCRdb holds only in-frame clones, not every one. In the table there are more than 1 million clones, approximately 80% of which are singletons. J lost 5 bases, V lost 10 bases, and 10 bases had no gene match. The germline V gene encodes CDR1 MNHNS and CDR2 SASEGT. The length of the CDR3 is 13 residues. Study-level findings and limits: The diversity represented, both genetic and in exposure history, was limited by few donors.

Comments on this clone: As yet, its antigen is unknown.

Sequenced material: memory CD4+ T cells from PBMCs. Described subset: CD45RA-negative fraction. The V gene is TRBV6-1, the J gene TRBJ1-2; 7 bases align to TRBD1. This clonotype was obtained from a man between 18 and 35 years old in good health. Some clones in this sample may be carry-over from other donors' samples. The CDR3 here is CAILKTGEYGYTF. CDR3 nucleotide sequence: TGTGCCATCCTAAAAACAGGGGAGTATGGCTACACCTTC.